This TCR beta chain comes out of a study of cytomegalovirus exposure and HLA in healthy donors (dated by TCRdb to about 2017). Some background on the complete study: In an earlier analysis of approximately 640 of the donors, 250 to 350 Gb of sequence data and approximately 120 million unique TCR beta sequences from about 190 million T cells were reported. Roughly 320 gigabases of sequencing data and tens of millions of unique TCR sequences made up an early release that covered approximately 620 HLA-typed donors. Among the roughly 430 genotyped donors, 75% to 90% belonged to the genetic ancestry cluster associated with self-reported Caucasian donors. The study aimed to test whether cataloging public T cell receptors could reveal signatures of past pathogen exposure. The study profiled the T cell repertoires of under 850 subjects by immunosequencing and related them to cytomegalovirus serostatus. Besides the first cohort of roughly 700 subjects, a separate validation cohort made up of 95 to 150 different subjects was used. To predict cytomegalovirus infection status, the study combined high-throughput TCR immunosequencing, statistical association of individual TCRs with disease status, and machine learning. A later analysis re-analyzed previously published TCR beta repertoires from several hundred donors and added high-resolution HLA genotyping to study TCR occurrence patterns. The later analysis used no new phenotypic data to find candidate immune exposures, relying instead on TCR beta sequences and their occurrence across donors. An earlier analysis of fewer than 700 of the donors applied high-throughput TCR beta sequencing to assess whether each TCR beta V gene segment acted as functional or pseudogenic. Donor age, sex, ethnicity and CMV serostatus were compiled together with the repertoire data. A later genetic analysis used genome-wide SNP genotypes for about 60% of the roughly 700 donors, treating that subset as a discovery cohort. Every repertoire in the discovery cohort had been generated on one and the same sequencing platform. Class I and class II HLA loci were covered by the typing at four-digit resolution. The number of typed donors differed by locus: about 629-630 for A, B, C, DRB1 and DQB1; about 520 for DQA1; 606 for DPA1; and some 450 for DPB1. Four or five DR-DQ haplotypes were handled as single units for association and clustering because linkage in the cohort was strong. On average, approximately 250,000 unique TCR beta nucleotide sequences were sequenced per donor among a few hundred genotyped donors of the cohort, with roughly 19% of those sequences being non-productive.

General conclusions and limits of the study: In a later analysis, TCR association rates were found to vary across HLA loci, with the most associated TCRs seen for DRB1 alleles and the fewest for HLA-C alleles. A later analysis found that most CMV-associated TCR beta chains appeared HLA-restricted, with HLA associations seemingly driven largely by CMV exposure. Roughly uniform sequencing depth across donors was assumed in presence/absence analyses, although this assumption may not hold. In a later analysis, some 18,000 TCR beta sequences were associated with specific HLA alleles at a false discovery rate of 0.05. A cluster of highly shared sequence variants was judged likely to represent a technical artifact of the sequencing pipeline. About 15 rarely observed V segments, including chromosome 9 orphons, were excluded from the earlier analysis of a few hundred of the donors because counts were too low. For the cohort, immune exposure information was limited to CMV serostatus. When HLA alleles, especially DR and DQ, strongly co-occurred, TCR associations were difficult to assign to individual alleles. Only TCR beta chains were sequenced in this cohort, and the absence of alpha or paired-chain data limited detectable features. In the study, some 160 TCR beta chains were listed as associated with cytomegalovirus. An association between a missense DCLRE1C variant and V-gene and J-gene trimming of TCR beta chains was found in a later genetic analysis and replicated in an independent cohort. Because some donors lacked HLA typing at each locus, the association tests relied only on the typed subset. In an earlier analysis of around 600 of the donors, most TCR beta V segments appeared in productive rearrangements about 90% or about 30% of the time, broadly matching IMGT annotations. Correlated functional status among segregating V segments might be attributable to linkage disequilibrium, but an unknown experimental factor could not be ruled out. Because the 87-base-pair reads could not distinguish some IMGT-functional V segments, including TRBV6-2 and TRBV6-3, those segments were excluded. Compared with the roughly 670-donor mean, donors in an Asian-associated ancestry cluster had fewer N-insertions in productive TCRs, according to a later genetic analysis. In vitro tests confirmed that a few of the cytomegalovirus-associated TCR beta chains recognize cytomegalovirus antigens. It was suggested by the authors that the approach could potentially be generalized to other disease states and immunological phenotypes. The classifier was reported to diagnose cytomegalovirus status with high specificity and sensitivity in both the original and validation cohorts. According to a later analysis, parvovirus B19, influenza, CMV and Epstein-Barr virus appeared linked to several top co-occurrence clusters. While some public TCRs were present in many individuals, most TCR sequences turned up only very rarely across donors. In a later analysis, HLA-associated TCR beta chains were found to be more clonally expanded and to have lower generation probabilities than equally common non-associated chains. A further reported finding was that TCR beta sequences accurately predicted the HLA-A and HLA-B alleles for most subjects in the first cohort.

Library construction relied on the immunoSEQ multiplex PCR assay. The multiplex PCR relied on a mix of 60 forward primers for TCR Vbeta segments and 13 reverse primers for TCR Jbeta segments. Amplification of the CDR3 region of rearranged TCR beta genes was performed with a multiplex PCR assay on genomic DNA. On the Illumina HiSeq System, the amplified TCR beta libraries were sequenced as 87-base-pair reads. As for how the authors treated the data: Across the 670 or so repertoires, a later analysis counted roughly 77 million unique TCR beta chains, about 10 million of which were shared by at least two donors. To remove PCR and sequencing errors, raw reads were error-corrected and collapsed into unique sequences using a nearest-neighbor algorithm that merged closely related sequences. Alignment of CDR3 sequences to IMGT reference sequences was used to assign V, D and J gene segments. Each retained sequence needed at least a six-nucleotide match to both a V gene segment and a J gene segment. Rearrangements were called productive when the CDR3 lacked stop codons and stayed in frame with V and J; all others were non-productive. Following IMGT convention, CDR3 was defined as the stretch from the second conserved V-encoded cysteine to the conserved J-encoded phenylalanine. The earlier analysis of 450 to 750 of the donors excluded any sequence lacking an unambiguous match to a single V gene segment. In an earlier analysis of several hundred of the donors, V segments were called functional above 56.7% productive rearrangements and were called segregating when the between-donor standard deviation exceeded 5%. To diagnose cytomegalovirus status from the catalog of TCR beta chain sequences, a statistical classification framework was built. A later analysis assigned V and J genes by comparing TCR nucleotide sequences with IMGT/GENE-DB human TR gene sequences. In a later analysis, CDR3 sequences and most-parsimonious VDJ recombination scenarios were assigned using the TCRdist pipeline. In a later analysis, each TCR beta chain was defined by its CDR3 amino acid sequence together with its V-gene family, and reads without a unique V-gene family were excluded. A later analysis removed roughly 590 highly shared, low-generation-probability nucleotide sequences to deal with suspected cross-contamination and a sequencing artifact. For each public chain, a later analysis derived a clonal expansion index from normalized ranks of inferred template counts within each repertoire. Generation probabilities in a later analysis came from a VDJ recombination model fitted to out-of-frame rearrangements, and those results were checked against IGoR. A later analysis scored TCR-TCR, TCR-HLA and TCR-CMV co-occurrence with hypergeometric tests, applying a repertoire-size bias correction to TCR pairs. A later analysis estimated false discovery rates by permuting HLA or CMV assignments 20 times. In a later analysis, co-occurring TCRs were grouped using DBSCAN, and TCRdist sequence similarity was added for clustering within HLA-allele-positive subsets. Co-occurrence clustering excluded repertoires with fewer than 30,000 or more than 120,000 public chains, plus five with anomalous nucleotide sharing. TCRdb stores this immuneACCESS table with in-frame sequences only. Part of the clones is absent; in the studies checked, under half of the shortfall reflects unresolved V genes, and no reason is known for the rest. Clone size and the V and J calls come from that table; the DNA yielded D and trimming. This sample's records show about 130,000 clones. 1% of the sample is held by the ten biggest clonotypes.

The CDR1 and CDR2 encoded by the germline V gene (reference sequence) are LNHDA and SQIVND. V loses 4 bases, J loses 8 bases, and the germline ends lie 17 bases apart. Including cysteine and phenylalanine, the CDR3 has 15 amino acids. The entry retains the CDR3 DNA only, 45 bases that are in frame from base 1. As concerns this clone: Its antigen target is currently unknown.

The cohort consisted of 670 or so healthy bone marrow donors. At the time of sampling, every cohort member was nominally healthy, though immune exposures that went unrecorded were likely present. The donor tested CMV seronegative and was one of the 352 seronegative cohort members. Each donor provided a peripheral blood sample, and peripheral blood mononuclear cells were used for TCR beta sequencing. The Qiagen DNeasy Blood Extraction Kit was used to extract genomic DNA from the blood cell samples. Sample: PBMCs. This clonotype originated in a man younger than 35 in good health and CMV-seronegative. The chain was built from TRBV19 and TRBJ1-4, and the D gene may be TRBD1, 6 bases matching. At the DNA level, the sequence is TGTGCCAGTAGTAGTACCGGGACAACGGGGGAAAAACTGTTTTTT. Translated, this gives CASSSTGTTGEKLFF.